This T cell receptor beta chain comes out of a study of blood T cell repertoires in COVID-19. Study context: From the United States, Italy and Spain came samples of acute and convalescent COVID-19.

Sequencing used immunoSEQ multiplex PCR; TCRdb keeps in-frame clones, though not all of them. This sample has about 300,000 clones, with 70% to 90% found just once. What was sequenced was peripheral blood. The TCR was taken from a woman in her thirties with COVID-19, enrolled during active disease.

The CDR3 here is CASSPSGIGEAFF. CDR3 nucleotides: TGTGCCAGTAGCCCCTCGGGGATAGGTGAAGCTTTCTTT. The chain couples TRBV19 to TRBJ1-1; D ambiguous. CDR1 and CDR2 from the germline V gene are LNHDA and SQIVND (reference sequence). V was cut by 6 bases and J by 7 bases, with 15 bases left in between. This CDR3 is 13 amino acids long.